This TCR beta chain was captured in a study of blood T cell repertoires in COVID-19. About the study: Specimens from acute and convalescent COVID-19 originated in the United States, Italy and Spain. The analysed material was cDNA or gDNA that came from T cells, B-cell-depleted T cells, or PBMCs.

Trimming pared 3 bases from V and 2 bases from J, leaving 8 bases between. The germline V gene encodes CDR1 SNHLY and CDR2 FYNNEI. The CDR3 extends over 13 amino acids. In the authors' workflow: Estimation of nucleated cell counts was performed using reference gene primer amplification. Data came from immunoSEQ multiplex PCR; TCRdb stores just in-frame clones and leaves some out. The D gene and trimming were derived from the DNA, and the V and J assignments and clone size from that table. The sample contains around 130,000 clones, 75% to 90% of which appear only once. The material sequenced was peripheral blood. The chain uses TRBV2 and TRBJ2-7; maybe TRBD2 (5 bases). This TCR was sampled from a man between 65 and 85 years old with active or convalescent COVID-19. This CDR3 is CASSERVAYEQYF. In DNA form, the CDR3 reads TGTGCCAGCAGTGAGCGGGTGGCCTACGAGCAGTACTTC.